Listed here are 4 T cell receptor beta chains from one sample, sequenced in a study of blood T cell repertoires in COVID-19. Some clones are missing from TCRdb's copy, which holds only in-frame ones; the method was immunoSEQ multiplex PCR. The table records tens of thousands of clones, around nine tenths of them present only once. The sequenced sample was peripheral blood. The source is a human donor with active COVID-19. The donor label of this sample is uncertain.

This clone occurred once. The CDR3 nucleotides read TGTGCCAGCAGCCAACCCGGACTAGCGGTCGAGCAGTTCTTC. Encoded protein: CASSQPGLAVEQFF. V and J are TRBV7-2 and TRBJ2-1; 10 nucleotides align to TRBD2. From germline, CDR1 is SGHTA and CDR2 FQGNSA. V shed 5 bases, J shed 10 bases, and the junction held 8 bases outside the gene matches. The CDR3 is made up of 14 amino acids.

This sequence joins TRBV7-5 and TRBJ2-4; the D call of TRBD1 is as the table states it, not checked on the DNA. TRBV7-5 is an annotated pseudogene. The CDR3 is 11 residues long. In nucleotides, the CDR3 is TGTGTCAGAAGCGTCCGGGACAGGGGGTACTTC. Translated, it gives CVRSVRDRGYF.

V and J are TRBV19 and TRBJ1-4, with D possibly being TRBD1 (5 bases). The V end was cut by 7 bases, the J end by 0 bases, with 9 bases between. The CDR3 sequence is 14 residues long. Per germline, CDR1 LNHDA and CDR2 SQIVND (reference sequence). In DNA form, the CDR3 reads TGTGCCAGTACCGACAGATCAACTAATGAAAAACTGTTTTTT. Protein sequence: CASTDRSTNEKLFF.

In DNA form, the CDR3 reads TGTGCCAGCAGCTTAGCCGCGCTACAGCCCCAGCATTTT. Its translation: CASSLAALQPQHF. The V and J genes are TRBV11-3 and TRBJ1-5, with unresolved D. V shed 1 base and J shed 7 bases, with 8 bases lying between them. Germline-derived CDR1 and CDR2 are SGHNT and YENEEA. There are 13 residues in the CDR3.